The entry below describes one T cell receptor (beta chain). Its specificity is not known. This sample was included in a study of T cell repertoires in ileal Crohn's disease. Clones were sequenced by immunoSEQ multiplex PCR, and TCRdb holds only the in-frame ones, with some missing. The sample holds roughly 8,600 clones; 65% to 90% are singletons and the top ten take about 11%. CDR1 and CDR2 from the germline V gene are SGHRS and YFSETQ. There are 15 residues in the CDR3. Germline trimming cut 4 bases from V and 6 bases from J; bases unmatched to any gene: 10. As for time point: inflamed ileum from the surgical specimen. Study-level results: Compared with CD4 T cells, sorted CD8 cells carried more expanded clones.

The TCR originated in an adult with Crohn's disease. The sample consisted of ileal tissue. This chain connects TRBV5-1 to TRBJ1-1; 9 positions match TRBD1. The CDR3 DNA is TGCGCCAGCAGCCTTACGGGACAGGGTGTAGCTGAAGCTTTCTTT. As protein: CASSLTGQGVAEAFF.